Listed below are T cell receptor beta chains from one sample, sequenced in a study of shared clonotypes between healthy human individuals. The data were produced by immunoSEQ multiplex PCR, yet TCRdb's version contains in-frame clones alone and is incomplete. This table holds 2 million or so clones, 90% to 95% found once. Sequencing used naive CD4+ T cells sorted from blood. All receptors come from a man aged 18 to 35 in good health. The conserved cysteine and the conserved F or W are not part of the CDR3 here. A D gene is named only where the DNA matches it firmly. Expanded clones are given a class, and other clones once, few, many or no size at all.

clone size: .; V gene: TRBV11-2; D gene: .; CDR3 protein: ASSPIRLGRVNTEAF
clone size: .; V gene: TRBV4-1; D gene: .; CDR3 protein: ASSQDATRPDTQY
clone size: .; V gene: TRBV29-1; D gene: .; CDR3 protein: SVEGGGRATEAF
clone size: .; V gene: TRBV4-1; D gene: TRBD1; CDR3 protein: ASSQGRDSLETQY
clone size: .; V gene: TRBV10-3; D gene: TRBD1; CDR3 protein: AISRQGWGYT
clone size: .; V gene: TRBV28; D gene: .; CDR3 protein: ASSLPPTGEAF
clone size: .; V gene: TRBV9; D gene: .; CDR3 protein: ASSVGGADTGELF
clone size: .; V gene: TRBV28; D gene: TRBD2; CDR3 protein: ASSLPGLAGKDTQY
clone size: .; V gene: TRBV5-1; D gene: TRBD1; CDR3 protein: ASSTGQGSYGYT
clone size: .; V gene: TRBV4-3; D gene: TRBD2; CDR3 protein: ASSQDLAGGGTDTQY
clone size: .; V gene: TRBV5-6; D gene: TRBD1; CDR3 protein: ASSFILQGAYEQY
clone size: .; V gene: TRBV6-1; D gene: TRBD1; CDR3 protein: ASSTYRGSPYEQY
clone size: .; V gene: TRBV7-2; D gene: .; CDR3 protein: ASSVDRRNTGELF
clone size: .; V gene: TRBV5-1; D gene: .; CDR3 protein: ASSTGQQNYGYT
clone size: .; V gene: TRBV7-2; D gene: TRBD1; CDR3 protein: ASSLTGATGAQPQH
clone size: once; V gene: TRBV29-1; D gene: .; CDR3 protein: SVVTTYEQY
clone size: .; V gene: TRBV29-1; D gene: TRBD1; CDR3 protein: SVERSSWDRPYEQY
clone size: .; V gene: TRBV6-5; D gene: .; CDR3 protein: ASSSTTDTQY
clone size: .; V gene: TRBV30; D gene: .; CDR3 protein: AWSERNRVRGEAF
clone size: many; V gene: TRBV9; D gene: TRBD1; CDR3 protein: ASSAGTVNSPLH
clone size: .; V gene: TRBV9; D gene: TRBD2; CDR3 protein: ASSALAGGPPDTQY
clone size: once; V gene: TRBV2; D gene: .; CDR3 protein: ASRDLGEQFNYGYT
clone size: once; V gene: TRBV7-9; D gene: .; CDR3 protein: ASSLVGGSGLITEAF
clone size: .; V gene: TRBV10-1; D gene: .; CDR3 protein: AFWAGTYEQY
clone size: .; V gene: TRBV5-1; D gene: .; CDR3 protein: ASSVGTSILNTEAF
clone size: once; V gene: TRBV6-5; D gene: .; CDR3 protein: ASARALANTGELF
clone size: .; V gene: TRBV19; D gene: TRBD1; CDR3 protein: ASFRQGNTEAF
clone size: .; V gene: TRBV10-1; D gene: .; CDR3 protein: ASSFGAWETQY
clone size: .; V gene: TRBV4-1; D gene: .; CDR3 protein: ASSPLSPQGEQY
clone size: .; V gene: TRBV9; D gene: TRBD2; CDR3 protein: ASSAGTSGTDTQY
clone size: .; V gene: TRBV5-8; D gene: .; CDR3 protein: ASSLTSTDTQY
clone size: .; V gene: TRBV15; D gene: TRBD2; CDR3 protein: ATSRGGSGGYQETQY
clone size: .; V gene: TRBV5-6; D gene: .; CDR3 protein: ASSSVRGTFPLGQY
clone size: .; V gene: TRBV6-5; D gene: TRBD1; CDR3 protein: ASSTSSTGSNEQF
clone size: few; V gene: TRBV6-5; D gene: TRBD1; CDR3 protein: ASAPTGVGNTIY
clone size: .; V gene: TRBV6-1; D gene: .; CDR3 protein: ASRVRGTDSPLH
clone size: .; V gene: TRBV14; D gene: .; CDR3 protein: ASSQDITGLSGYT
clone size: .; V gene: TRBV6-6; D gene: .; CDR3 protein: ASSRGPGELF
clone size: .; V gene: TRBV27; D gene: .; CDR3 protein: ASSVRVTGELF
clone size: .; V gene: TRBV9; D gene: .; CDR3 protein: ASSAGAGVNEKLF